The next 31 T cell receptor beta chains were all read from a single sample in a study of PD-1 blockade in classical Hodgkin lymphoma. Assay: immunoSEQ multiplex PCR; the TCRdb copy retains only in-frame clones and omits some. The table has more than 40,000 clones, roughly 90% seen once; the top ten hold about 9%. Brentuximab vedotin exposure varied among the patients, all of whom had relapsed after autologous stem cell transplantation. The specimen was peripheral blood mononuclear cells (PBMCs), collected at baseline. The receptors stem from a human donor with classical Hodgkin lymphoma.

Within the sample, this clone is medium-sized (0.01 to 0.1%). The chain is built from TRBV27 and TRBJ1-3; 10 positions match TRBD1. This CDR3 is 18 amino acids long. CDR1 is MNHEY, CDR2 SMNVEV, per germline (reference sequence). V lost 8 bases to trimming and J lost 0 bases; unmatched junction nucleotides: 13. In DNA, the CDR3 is TGTGCCAGCCCGCCGGGACAGGGGAGATCAGGCTCTGGAAACACCATATATTTT. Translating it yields CASPPGQGRSGSGNTIYF.

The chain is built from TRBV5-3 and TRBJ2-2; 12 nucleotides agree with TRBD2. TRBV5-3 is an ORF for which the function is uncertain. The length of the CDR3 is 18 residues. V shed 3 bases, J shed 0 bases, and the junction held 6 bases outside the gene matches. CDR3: CARSSTLAGGPNTGELFF. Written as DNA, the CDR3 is TGTGCCAGAAGCTCAACCCTAGCGGGAGGGCCGAACACCGGGGAGCTGTTTTTT.

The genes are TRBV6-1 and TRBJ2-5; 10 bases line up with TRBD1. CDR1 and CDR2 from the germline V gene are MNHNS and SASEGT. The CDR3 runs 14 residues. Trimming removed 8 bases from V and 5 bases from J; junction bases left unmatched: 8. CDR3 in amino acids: CASPGQGYLETQYF. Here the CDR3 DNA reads TGTGCCAGCCCGGGACAGGGGTATTTGGAGACCCAGTACTTC.

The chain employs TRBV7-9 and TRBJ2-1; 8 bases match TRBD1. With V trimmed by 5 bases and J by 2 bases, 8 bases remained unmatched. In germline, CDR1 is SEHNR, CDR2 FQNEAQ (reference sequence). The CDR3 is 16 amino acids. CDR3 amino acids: CASSPVDRAAYNEQFF. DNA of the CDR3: TGTGCCAGCAGCCCTGTGGACAGGGCGGCCTACAATGAGCAGTTCTTC.

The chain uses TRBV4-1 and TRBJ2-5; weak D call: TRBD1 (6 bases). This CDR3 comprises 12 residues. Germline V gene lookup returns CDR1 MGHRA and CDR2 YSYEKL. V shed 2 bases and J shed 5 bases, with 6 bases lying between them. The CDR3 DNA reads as TGCGCCAGCAGCCAAACAGGGGAGACCCAGTACTTC. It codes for CASSQTGETQYF.

The CDR3: CASSPTLGPNQPQHF. The CDR3 DNA sequence: TGTGCCAGCAGTCCGACCCTTGGACCTAATCAGCCCCAGCATTTT. The rearrangement links TRBV28 to TRBJ1-5; D is undetermined. Germline CDR1 is MDHEN and CDR2 is SYDVKM. The germline V and J ends were trimmed by 5 bases and 4 bases, with 15 bases remaining between them. CDR3 length: 15 residues.

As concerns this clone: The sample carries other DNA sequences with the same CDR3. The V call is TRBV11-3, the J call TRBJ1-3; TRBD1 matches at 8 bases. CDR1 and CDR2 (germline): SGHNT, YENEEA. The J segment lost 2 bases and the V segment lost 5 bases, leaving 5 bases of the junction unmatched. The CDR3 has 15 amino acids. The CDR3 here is CASSPGQGPGNTIYF. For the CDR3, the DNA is TGTGCCAGCAGCCCCGGACAGGGCCCTGGAAACACCATATATTTT.

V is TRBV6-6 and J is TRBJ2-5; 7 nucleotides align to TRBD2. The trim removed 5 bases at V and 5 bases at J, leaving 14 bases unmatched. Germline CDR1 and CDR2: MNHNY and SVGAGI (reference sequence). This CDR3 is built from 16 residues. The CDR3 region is CASSPRGGRAGETQYF. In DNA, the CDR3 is TGTGCCAGCAGTCCACGGGGAGGGAGGGCCGGGGAGACCCAGTACTTC.

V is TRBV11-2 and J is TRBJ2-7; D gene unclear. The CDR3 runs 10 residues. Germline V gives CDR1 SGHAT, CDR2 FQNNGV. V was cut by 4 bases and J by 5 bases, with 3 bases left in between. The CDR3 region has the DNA TGTGCCAGCAGCTCTAACGAGCAGTACTTC. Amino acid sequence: CASSSNEQYF.

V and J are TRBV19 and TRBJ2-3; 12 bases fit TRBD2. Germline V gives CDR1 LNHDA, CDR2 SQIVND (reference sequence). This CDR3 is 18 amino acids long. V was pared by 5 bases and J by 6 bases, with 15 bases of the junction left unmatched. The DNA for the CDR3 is TGTGCCAGTAGTCCCCCGGGACCGGGACTAGCGGGCCCGGATACGCAGTATTTT. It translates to CASSPPGPGLAGPDTQYF.

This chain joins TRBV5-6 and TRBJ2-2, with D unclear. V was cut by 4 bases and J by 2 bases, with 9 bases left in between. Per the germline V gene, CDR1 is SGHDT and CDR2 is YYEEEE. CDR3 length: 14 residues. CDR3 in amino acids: CASSPVTNTGELFF. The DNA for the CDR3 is TGTGCCAGCAGCCCCGTAACTAACACCGGGGAGCTGTTTTTT.

CDR3 DNA: TGCGCCAGCAGCCCACAGGCCTCTAATGAAAAACTGTTTTTT. Its protein product is CASSPQASNEKLFF. V is TRBV5-1 and J is TRBJ1-4, with a weak D call TRBD1 (5 bases). The CDR3 covers 14 residues. Trimming left V 4 bases short and J 3 bases short, with 10 bases between. Per germline, CDR1 SGHRS and CDR2 YFSETQ. Full variable domain (missing parts from reference TRBV5-1 and TRBJ1-4): KAGVTQTPRYLIKTRGQQVTLSCSPISGHRSVSWYQQTPGQGLQFLFEYFSETQRNKGNFPGRFSGRQFSNSRSEMNVSTLELGDSALYLCASSPQASNEKLFFGSGTQLSVL.

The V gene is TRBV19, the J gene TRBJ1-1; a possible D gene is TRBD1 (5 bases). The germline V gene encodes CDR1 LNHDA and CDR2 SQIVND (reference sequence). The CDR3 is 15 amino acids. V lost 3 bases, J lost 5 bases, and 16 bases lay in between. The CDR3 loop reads CASSMSGGVKTEAFF. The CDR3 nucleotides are TGTGCCAGTAGTATGAGTGGGGGAGTCAAAACTGAAGCTTTCTTT.

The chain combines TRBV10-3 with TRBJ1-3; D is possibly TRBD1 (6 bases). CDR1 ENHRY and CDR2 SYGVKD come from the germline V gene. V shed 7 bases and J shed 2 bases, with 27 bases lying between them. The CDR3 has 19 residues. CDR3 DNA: TGTGCCATCACCGGAGGGCCCAGTCGCGGGGCAGGGGCTGGAAACACCATATATTTT. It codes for CAITGGPSRGAGAGNTIYF.

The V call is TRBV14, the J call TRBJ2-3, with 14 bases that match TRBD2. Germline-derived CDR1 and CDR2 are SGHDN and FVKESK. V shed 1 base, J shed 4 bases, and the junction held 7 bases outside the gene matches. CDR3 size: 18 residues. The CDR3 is CASSQGLAGGPWADTQYF. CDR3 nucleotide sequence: TGTGCCAGCAGCCAAGGACTAGCGGGGGGGCCGTGGGCAGATACGCAGTATTTT.

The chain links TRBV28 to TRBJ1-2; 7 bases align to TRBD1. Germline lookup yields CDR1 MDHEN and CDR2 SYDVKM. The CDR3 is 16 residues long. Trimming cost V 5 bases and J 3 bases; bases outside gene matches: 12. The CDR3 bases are TGTGCCAGCAGTCCCTATACCGAACAGGGGTACTATGGCTACACCTTC. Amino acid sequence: CASSPYTEQGYYGYTF.

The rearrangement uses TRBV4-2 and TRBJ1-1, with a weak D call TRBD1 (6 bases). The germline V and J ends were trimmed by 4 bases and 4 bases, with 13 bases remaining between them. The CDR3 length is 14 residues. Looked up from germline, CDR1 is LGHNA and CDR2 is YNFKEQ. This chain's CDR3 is CASSPEGGGTEAFF. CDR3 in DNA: TGTGCCAGCAGCCCGGAAGGGGGGGGCACTGAAGCTTTCTTT.

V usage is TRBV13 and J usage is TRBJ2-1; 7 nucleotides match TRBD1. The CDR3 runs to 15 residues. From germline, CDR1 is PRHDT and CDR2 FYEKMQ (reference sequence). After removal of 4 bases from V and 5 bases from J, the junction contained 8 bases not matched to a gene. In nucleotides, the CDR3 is TGTGCCAGCAGCTCGACAGGGTATGAAGACAATGAGCAGTTCTTC. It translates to CASSSTGYEDNEQFF.

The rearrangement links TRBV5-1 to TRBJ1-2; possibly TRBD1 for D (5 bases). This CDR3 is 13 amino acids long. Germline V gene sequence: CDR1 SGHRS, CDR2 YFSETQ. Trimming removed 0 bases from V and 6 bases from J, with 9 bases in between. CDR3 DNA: TGCGCCAGCAGCTTGGAAGGGGCAGATGGCTACACCTTC. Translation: CASSLEGADGYTF.

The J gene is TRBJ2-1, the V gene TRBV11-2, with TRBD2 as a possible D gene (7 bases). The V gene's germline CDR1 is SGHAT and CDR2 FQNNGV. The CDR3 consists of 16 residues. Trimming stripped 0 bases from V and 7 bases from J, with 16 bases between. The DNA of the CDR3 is TGTGCCAGCAGCTTAGAGGGGGGGGGCCTCACGAATGAGCAGTTCTTC. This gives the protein CASSLEGGGLTNEQFF. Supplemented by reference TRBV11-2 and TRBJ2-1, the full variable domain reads EAGVAQSPRYKIIEKRQSVAFWCNPISGHATLYWYQQILGQGPKLLIQFQNNGVVDDSQLPKDRFSAERLKGVDSTLKIQPAKLEDSAVYLCASSLEGGGLTNEQFFGPGTRLTVL.

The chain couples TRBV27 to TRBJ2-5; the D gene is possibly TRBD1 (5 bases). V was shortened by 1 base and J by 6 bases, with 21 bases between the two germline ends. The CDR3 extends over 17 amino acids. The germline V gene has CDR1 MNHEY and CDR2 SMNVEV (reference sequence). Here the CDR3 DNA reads TGTGCCAGCAGTTTATTCAAAATCCAAGGGGTCACGCAGACCCAGTACTTC. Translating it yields CASSLFKIQGVTQTQYF.

CDR3 sequence reads: CASSLIGSGANVLTF. The CDR3 nucleotides are TGTGCCAGCAGCTTGATAGGGTCCGGGGCCAACGTCCTGACTTTC. The chain couples TRBV5-4 to TRBJ2-6; no clear D. The CDR3 contains 15 residues. V was pared by 1 base and J by 4 bases, with 9 bases between. CDR1 and CDR2 from the germline V gene are SGHNT and YYREEE (reference sequence).

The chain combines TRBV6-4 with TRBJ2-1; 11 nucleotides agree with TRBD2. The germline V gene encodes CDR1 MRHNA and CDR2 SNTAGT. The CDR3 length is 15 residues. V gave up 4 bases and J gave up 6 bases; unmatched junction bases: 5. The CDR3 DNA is TGTGCCAGCAGTGTTAGCGGGGGGGCCGGCAATGAGCAGTTCTTC. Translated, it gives CASSVSGGAGNEQFF.

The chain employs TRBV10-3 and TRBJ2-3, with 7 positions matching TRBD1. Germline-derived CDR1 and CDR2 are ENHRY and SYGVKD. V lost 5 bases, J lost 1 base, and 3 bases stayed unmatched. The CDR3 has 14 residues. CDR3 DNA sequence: TGTGCCATCAGTAGACAGGGAGGCACAGATACGCAGTATTTT. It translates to CAISRQGGTDTQYF.

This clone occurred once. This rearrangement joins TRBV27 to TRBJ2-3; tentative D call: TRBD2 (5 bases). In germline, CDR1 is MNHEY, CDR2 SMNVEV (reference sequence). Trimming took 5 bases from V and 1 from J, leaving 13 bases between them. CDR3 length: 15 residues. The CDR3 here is CASSPVAGGTDTQYF. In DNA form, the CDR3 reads TGTGCCAGCAGTCCCGTGGCCGGGGGCACAGATACGCAGTATTTT.

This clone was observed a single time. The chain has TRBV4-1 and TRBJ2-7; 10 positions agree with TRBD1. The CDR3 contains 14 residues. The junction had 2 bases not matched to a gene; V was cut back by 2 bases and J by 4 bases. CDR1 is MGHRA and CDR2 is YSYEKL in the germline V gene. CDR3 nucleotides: TGCGCCAGCAGCCAACAGGGACAGGGGTACGAGCAGTACTTC. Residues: CASSQQGQGYEQYF.

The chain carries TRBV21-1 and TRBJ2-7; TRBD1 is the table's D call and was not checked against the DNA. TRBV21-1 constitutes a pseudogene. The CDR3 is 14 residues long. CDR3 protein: CASSHGTGCYEQYF. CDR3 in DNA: TGTGCCAGCAGTCACGGGACAGGGTGCTACGAGCAGTACTTC.

CDR3 region: CASSQGITEAFF. In DNA form, the CDR3 reads TGTGCCAGCAGTCAGGGGATCACTGAAGCTTTCTTT. The chain joins TRBV28 to TRBJ1-1, with D possibly TRBD1 on 6 matching bases. Germline CDR1 is MDHEN and CDR2 is SYDVKM. The V and J ends lost 5 bases and 4 bases respectively, with 8 bases between them. This CDR3 region has 12 residues.

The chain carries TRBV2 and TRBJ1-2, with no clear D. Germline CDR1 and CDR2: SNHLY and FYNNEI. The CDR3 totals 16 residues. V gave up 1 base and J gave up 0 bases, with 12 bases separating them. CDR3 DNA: TGTGCCAGCAGTGAAGTTGGCCTTCGAGCTAACTATGGCTACACCTTC. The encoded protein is CASSEVGLRANYGYTF.

CDR3 in DNA: TGTGCCAGCGGGACTAGCGGCACCGGGGAGCTGTTTTTT. It is translated as CASGTSGTGELFF. This chain joins TRBV2 and TRBJ2-2; 11 bases line up with TRBD2. The V segment lost 8 bases and the J segment 4 bases; nucleotides outside the gene matches: 0. This CDR3 contains 13 residues. CDR1 is SNHLY, CDR2 FYNNEI, per germline.

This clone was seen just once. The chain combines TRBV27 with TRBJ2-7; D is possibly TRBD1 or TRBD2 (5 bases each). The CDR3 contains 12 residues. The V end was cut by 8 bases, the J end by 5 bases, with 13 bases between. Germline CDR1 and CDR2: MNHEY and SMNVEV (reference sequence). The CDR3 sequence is CASGVGVHEQYF. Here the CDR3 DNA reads TGTGCCAGCGGCGTGGGGGTCCACGAGCAGTACTTC.